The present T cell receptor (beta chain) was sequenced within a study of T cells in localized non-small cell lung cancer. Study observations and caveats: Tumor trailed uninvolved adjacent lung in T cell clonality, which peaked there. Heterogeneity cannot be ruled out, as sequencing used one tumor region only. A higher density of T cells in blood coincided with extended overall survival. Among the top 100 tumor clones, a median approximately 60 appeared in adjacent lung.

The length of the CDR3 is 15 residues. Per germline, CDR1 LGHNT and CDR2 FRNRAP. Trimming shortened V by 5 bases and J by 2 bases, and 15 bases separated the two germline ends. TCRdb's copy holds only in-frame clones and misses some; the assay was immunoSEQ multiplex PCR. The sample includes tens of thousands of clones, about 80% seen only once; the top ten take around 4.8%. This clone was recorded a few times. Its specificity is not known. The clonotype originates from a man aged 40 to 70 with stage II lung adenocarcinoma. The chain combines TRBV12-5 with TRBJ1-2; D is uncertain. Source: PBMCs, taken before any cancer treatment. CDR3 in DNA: TGTGCTAGTGGTCCTACGGGATTCGTCAACTATGGCTACACCTTC. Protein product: CASGPTGFVNYGYTF. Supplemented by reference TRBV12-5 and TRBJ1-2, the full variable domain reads DARVTQTPRHKVTEMGQEVTMRCQPILGHNTVFWYRQTMMQGLELLAYFRNRAPLDDSGMPKDRFSAEMPDATLATLKIQPSEPRDSAVYFCASGPTGFVNYGYTFGSGTRLTVV.